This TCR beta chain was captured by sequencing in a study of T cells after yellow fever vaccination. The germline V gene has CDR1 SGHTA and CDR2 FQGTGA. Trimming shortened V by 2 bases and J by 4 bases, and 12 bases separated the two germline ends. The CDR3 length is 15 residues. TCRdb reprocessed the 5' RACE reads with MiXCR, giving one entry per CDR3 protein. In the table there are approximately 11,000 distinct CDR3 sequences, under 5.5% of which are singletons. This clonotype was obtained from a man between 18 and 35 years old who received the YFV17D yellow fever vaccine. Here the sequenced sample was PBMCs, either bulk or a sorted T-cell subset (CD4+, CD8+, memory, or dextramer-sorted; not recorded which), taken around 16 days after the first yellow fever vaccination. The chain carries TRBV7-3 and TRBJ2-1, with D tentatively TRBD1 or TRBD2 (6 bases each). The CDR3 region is CASSLLPGAYNEQFF. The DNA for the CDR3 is TGTGCCAGCAGCTTACTACCGGGGGCTTACAATGAGCAGTTCTTC.